This TCR beta chain was captured in a study of T cell repertoires in cytomegalovirus infection. Study-wide results and caveats: The cumulative frequency of public TCR beta families identified carriers of CMV plus the relevant HLA. In two of eight donors, the top clonotype was HLA-C-restricted CMV-specific.

Points on this clonotype: The antigen remains undetermined.

The CDR3 length is 12 residues. V was cut by 6 bases and J by 5 bases, with 13 bases left in between. Germline V gene data show CDR1 as SQVTM and CDR2 as ANQGSEA. TCRdb used MiXCR to reprocess the reads, holding one entry per CDR3 protein. The sample consists of about 260,000 distinct CDR3 sequences, around 13% of them appearing once. This sequence joins TRBV29-1 and TRBJ2-5; D possibly corresponds to TRBD1 (6 bases). This sequence was found in a human donor in good health (CMV status not recorded). Some clones in this sample may be carry-over from other donors' samples. Sequencing used PBMCs. The CDR3 here is CSVTPGDETQYF. The CDR3 DNA follows: TGCAGCGTCACACCAGGGGACGAGACCCAGTACTTC.